This T cell receptor (beta chain) was identified in a study of identical twins. This clonotype came up a few times. TCRdb passed the 5' RACE reads through MiXCR, listing each CDR3 protein once. The table records approximately 500,000 distinct CDR3 sequences, less than 25% of them present only once. The CDR3 length is 15 residues. CDR1 ENHRY and CDR2 SYGVKD come from the germline V gene. Trimming removed 5 bases from V and 4 bases from J; junction bases left unmatched: 8. The same data also contributed to another study, on T cells expressing NK-cell markers.

The rearrangement links TRBV10-3 to TRBJ2-5; 9 positions match TRBD1. The TCR was taken from a woman aged 18-29 years in good health. The source material was CD4+ T cells sorted from blood. The CDR3 here is CAISQPTDRGETQYF. As DNA, the CDR3 is TGTGCCATCAGTCAGCCTACGGACAGGGGAGAGACCCAGTACTTC.